This entry is about one T cell receptor (beta chain). This sample was taken from a study of blood T cell repertoires in COVID-19. Background on the study: The cDNA or gDNA used as material had been derived from T cells, B-cell-depleted T cells, or PBMCs.

Source study methods: Quantification of nucleated cells was approximated via reference gene primer amplification. Sequencing used immunoSEQ multiplex PCR; TCRdb keeps in-frame clones, though not all of them. V and J calls and clone size are given by that table; D and trimming were obtained from the DNA. The table has approximately 180,000 clones, roughly 82% seen once. Trimming removed 5 bases from V and 0 bases from J, with 8 bases in between. The CDR3 runs 14 residues. Germline CDR1 is LGHDT and CDR2 is YNNKEL (reference sequence). The receptor was derived from a man over 45 who had recovered from COVID-19. The chain uses TRBV3-1 (or the pseudogene TRBV3-2) and TRBJ1-5; D gene unclear. Sequencing input: PBMCs or T cells enriched from blood (not recorded which). CDR3 DNA sequence: TGTGCCAGCAGCTATGGCAATAGCAATCAGCCCCAGCATTTT. This codes for CASSYGNSNQPQHF.